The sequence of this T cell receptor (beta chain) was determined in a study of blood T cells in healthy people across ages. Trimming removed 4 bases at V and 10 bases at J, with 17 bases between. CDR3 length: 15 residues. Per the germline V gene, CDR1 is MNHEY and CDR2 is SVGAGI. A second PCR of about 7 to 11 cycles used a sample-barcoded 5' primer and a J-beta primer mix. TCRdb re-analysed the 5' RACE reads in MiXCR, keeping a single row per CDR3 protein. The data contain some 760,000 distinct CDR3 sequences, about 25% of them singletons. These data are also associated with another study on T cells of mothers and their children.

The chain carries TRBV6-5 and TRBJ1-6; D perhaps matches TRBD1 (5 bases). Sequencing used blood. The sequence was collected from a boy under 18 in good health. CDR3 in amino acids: CASSFRGPEESPLHF. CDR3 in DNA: TGTGCCAGCAGTTTCCGGGGCCCCGAGGAATCACCCCTCCACTTT.